This TCR beta chain came from a study of shared clonotypes between healthy human individuals. General study points: Naive subsets usually exceeded memory subsets in estimated richness.

Of note for this clone: The antigen is not known.

Source study methods: ImmunoSEQ output held junction-only sequences without quality scores, so filtering differed. Sequencing used immunoSEQ multiplex PCR; TCRdb keeps in-frame clones, though not all of them. D and trimming were read from the DNA, whereas the V and J calls and clone size are those reported in that table. The sample shows about 590,000 clones, about 95% of them seen only once. Only CD45RO-negative cells positively selected for CCR7 counted as naive CD8 cells, so terminally differentiated effector memory CD45RA+ cells were excluded. Caucasian adults residing in Nashville, Tennessee made up all the donors. This CDR3 has 14 residues. Per germline, CDR1 MGHRA and CDR2 YSYEKL. The V end lost 4 bases, the J end lost 3 bases, and 13 bases lay between the germline ends.

This TCR came from a young woman in good health. This sequence joins TRBV4-1 and TRBJ2-7; the D is unclear. Material for sequencing was naive CD8+ T cells sorted from blood. The CDR3 sequence: CASSPVTLGYEQYF. The DNA of the CDR3 is TGCGCCAGCAGCCCCGTGACCTTGGGCTACGAGCAGTACTTC.